One and the same sample provided the 31 T cell receptor beta chains below, sequenced in a study of cytomegalovirus exposure and HLA in healthy donors. The PCR contained 60 Vbeta and 13 Jbeta primers. Here immunoSEQ multiplex PCR was the method, and the copy in TCRdb shows in-frame clones only, minus some. Of roughly 190,000 clones listed, more than 65% are singletons. The sequenced sample consisted of PBMCs. The receptors here all came from a girl between 5 and 17 years old in good health and CMV-seropositive.

This clone was seen once. The chain couples TRBV6-5 to TRBJ2-5; the D gene is possibly TRBD2 (5 bases). Germline V gives CDR1 MNHEY, CDR2 SVGAGI. Trimming took off 2 bases at V and 1 base at J, with 11 bases between the two ends. The CDR3 has 15 residues. CDR3: CASSYRAGLQETQYF. In DNA form, the CDR3 reads TGTGCCAGCAGTTACAGGGCAGGACTCCAAGAGACCCAGTACTTC.

The rearrangement joins TRBV6-1 to TRBJ2-1; tentatively, D is TRBD2 (6 bases). Germline CDR1 reads MNHNS; CDR2 reads SASEGT. Trimming removed 1 base from V and 2 bases from J, with 9 bases in between. This CDR3 has 15 amino acids. CDR3 nucleotide sequence: TGTGCCAGCAGTGAAGGAGGAGGGCCCTACAATGAGCAGTTCTTC. This sequence encodes CASSEGGGPYNEQFF.

V is TRBV10-3 and J is TRBJ2-7, with 11 bases that match TRBD1. J lost 2 bases, V lost 2 bases, and 11 bases had no gene match. This CDR3 has 18 amino acids. Germline loops: CDR1 ENHRY, CDR2 SYGVKD. The CDR3 here is CAISEAGLRDRGTYEQYF. DNA for the CDR3: TGTGCCATCAGTGAGGCTGGCCTCCGGGACAGGGGGACCTACGAGCAGTACTTC.

This clone occurred once. This chain links TRBV5-1 with TRBJ2-1, with 8 bases that match TRBD2. Germline V gene sequence: CDR1 SGHRS, CDR2 YFSETQ. This CDR3 is 17 amino acids long. The junction had 12 bases not matched to a gene; V was cut back by 7 bases and J by 0 bases. CDR3: CASRGLAGPSSYNEQFF. Written as DNA, the CDR3 is TGCGCCAGCCGAGGGCTAGCGGGTCCGAGCTCCTACAATGAGCAGTTCTTC. Filled out from reference TRBV5-1 and TRBJ2-1, the complete variable domain reads KAGVTQTPRYLIKTRGQQVTLSCSPISGHRSVSWYQQTPGQGLQFLFEYFSETQRNKGNFPGRFSGRQFSNSRSEMNVSTLELGDSALYLCASRGLAGPSSYNEQFFGPGTRLTVL.

This clone was recorded once. The same CDR3 also results from other DNA sequences found in this sample. The chain combines TRBV4-3 with TRBJ2-7; TRBD2 matches at 13 bases. CDR3 size: 15 residues. After removal of 1 base from V and 4 bases from J, the junction contained 1 base not matched to a gene. The germline CDR1 and CDR2 sequences are LGHNA and YSLEER. The CDR3 DNA reads as TGCGCCAGCAGCCAAGGACTAGCGGGGGGTTACGAGCAGTACTTC. Its translation: CASSQGLAGGYEQYF.

The genes are TRBV10-3 and TRBJ2-7, with a tentative D call TRBD1 (5 bases). Germline V lookup: CDR1 ENHRY, CDR2 SYGVKD. Trimming took 7 bases from V and 3 from J, leaving 10 bases between them. The CDR3 is made up of 12 amino acids. As DNA, the CDR3 is TGTGCCATCACCGACGACAGCTACGAGCAGTACTTC. As protein: CAITDDSYEQYF.

The chain is built from TRBV4-3 and TRBJ1-1; D call uncertain. CDR3 length: 12 residues. The ends were cut back, 3 bases at V and 7 bases at J, with 9 bases in the middle. In germline, CDR1 is LGHNA, CDR2 YSLEER. CDR3 protein: CASSQGTLEAFF. In DNA form, the CDR3 reads TGCGCCAGCAGCCAGGGCACACTTGAAGCTTTCTTT.

The rearrangement joins TRBV18 to TRBJ2-7; D remains unclear. CDR1 is KGHSH and CDR2 is LQKENI in the germline V gene. V lost 2 bases and J 5 bases, leaving 13 bases between the germline ends. This CDR3 is built from 14 residues. Written as DNA, the CDR3 is TGTGCCAGCTCACCAAGGTCCCGAGGAGACGAGCAGTACTTC. Encoded protein: CASSPRSRGDEQYF.

The sample holds one count of this clone. The gene calls are TRBV7-9 and TRBJ2-7; 10 positions agree with TRBD1. Germline V gene data show CDR1 as SEHNR and CDR2 as FQNEAQ (reference sequence). The CDR3 spans 18 residues. V lost 8 bases, J lost 2 bases, and 18 bases stayed unmatched. CDR3 DNA: TGTGCCAGCGGCCCCTCAGCTCCGGGACAGGGGCCTACCTACGAGCAGTACTTC. Residues: CASGPSAPGQGPTYEQYF.

This clone was observed once. The J gene is TRBJ1-5, the V gene TRBV6-5; D possibly corresponds to TRBD1 (5 bases). The CDR3 totals 13 residues. Germline V gives CDR1 MNHEY, CDR2 SVGAGI. The germline V and J ends were trimmed by 5 bases and 9 bases, with 14 bases remaining between them. The CDR3 loop is CASSGAQEWPQHF. In DNA form, the CDR3 reads TGTGCCAGCAGTGGGGCACAGGAGTGGCCCCAGCATTTT.

The rearrangement uses TRBV7-2 and TRBJ2-5; D is undetermined. This CDR3 comprises 14 residues. CDR1 and CDR2 (germline): SGHTA, FQGNSA. Between the trimmed V and J ends, which lost 5 bases and 5 bases, there was a span of 15 bases. CDR3: CASSPPVRYETQYF. CDR3 nucleotide sequence: TGTGCCAGCAGCCCGCCTGTGCGGTACGAGACCCAGTACTTC.

The genes are TRBV5-4 and TRBJ1-1; 7 positions agree with TRBD1. The CDR3 extends over 14 amino acids. Germline assignment: CDR1 SGHNT and CDR2 YYREEE (reference sequence). Unmatched junction bases numbered 6, after V lost 6 bases and J lost 1 base. The CDR3 is CASTPGQQNTEAFF. The DNA for the CDR3 is TGTGCCAGCACCCCGGGACAGCAGAACACTGAAGCTTTCTTT.

This clone was seen more than once but under ten times. The chain joins TRBV4-1 to TRBJ1-6; D ambiguous. CDR1 and CDR2 (germline): MGHRA, YSYEKL. This CDR3 contains 15 residues. The V gene lost 1 base and the J gene lost 4 bases, with 8 bases spanning the gap. CDR3 bases: TGCGCCAGCAGCCAAGTGGGCAGATATAATTCACCCCTCCACTTT. Protein product: CASSQVGRYNSPLHF.

There are a few counts of this clone. This chain connects TRBV5-6 to TRBJ2-7, with 9 bases identical to TRBD1. After removal of 0 bases from V and 12 bases from J, the junction contained 4 bases not matched to a gene. This CDR3 has 12 amino acids. The germline gives CDR1 SGHDT, CDR2 YYEEEE. The CDR3 loop is CASSLVQGAWYF. The DNA of the CDR3 is TGTGCCAGCAGCTTGGTACAGGGGGCCTGGTACTTC.

V and J are TRBV19 and TRBJ1-1; a possible D gene is TRBD1 (5 bases). The CDR3 is 14 residues long. Trimming left V 0 bases short and J 3 bases short, with 8 bases between. The germline V gene encodes CDR1 LNHDA and CDR2 SQIVND (reference sequence). The CDR3 sequence: CASSIDRGDTEAFF. In DNA, the CDR3 is TGTGCCAGTAGTATAGATCGGGGGGACACTGAAGCTTTCTTT.

This clone was seen once. The V call is TRBV19, the J call TRBJ2-7, with D tentatively TRBD1 (6 bases). This CDR3 is 12 amino acids long. Germline values: CDR1 LNHDA, CDR2 SQIVND (reference sequence). Trimming removed 6 bases at V and 3 bases at J, with 9 bases between. The CDR3, as DNA: TGTGCCAGTAGCCCAGGGGTCTACGAGCAGTACTTC. It translates to CASSPGVYEQYF. Full variable domain (rest looked up from reference TRBV19 and TRBJ2-7): DGGITQSPKYLFRKEGQNVTLSCEQNLNHDAMYWYRQDPGQGLRLIYYSQIVNDFQKGDIAEGYSVSREKKESFPLTVTSAQKNPTAFYLCASSPGVYEQYFGPGTRLTVT.

The chain employs TRBV6-6 and TRBJ2-4, with 9 bases matching TRBD2. The CDR3 is made up of 16 amino acids. With V trimmed by 0 bases and J by 6 bases, 6 bases remained unmatched. Per the germline V gene, CDR1 is MNHNY and CDR2 is SVGAGI (reference sequence). CDR3 bases: TGTGCCAGCAGTTACTCTTTAGCGGGGGACCGAAACATTCAGTACTTC. It yields the protein CASSYSLAGDRNIQYF.

As DNA, the CDR3 is TGTGCCAGCAGCTTGGACAGGGGGAACATGAACACTGAAGCTTTCTTT. Translated, it gives CASSLDRGNMNTEAFF. The genes are TRBV5-4 and TRBJ1-1, with 8 bases identical to TRBD1. V lost 0 bases and J lost 0; bases outside the gene matches: 4. The CDR3 runs to 16 residues. Germline V gives CDR1 SGHNT, CDR2 YYREEE (reference sequence).

The chain couples TRBV12-5 to TRBJ1-4; 7 nucleotides match TRBD1. CDR3 length equals 17 residues. CDR1 and CDR2 from the germline V gene are LGHNT and FRNRAP. J lost 5 bases, V lost 9 bases, and 18 bases had no gene match. CDR3 DNA sequence: TGTGCTAGGGCCCGGGGACAGCCGCGACCTCCAAATGAAAAACTGTTTTTT. This translates into CARARGQPRPPNEKLFF.

The chain recombines TRBV6-1 with TRBJ2-3; unclear D gene. CDR3 length: 13 amino acids. From germline, CDR1 is MNHNS and CDR2 SASEGT. V lost 5 bases and J 5 bases, leaving 11 bases between the germline ends. CDR3 sequence (DNA): TGTGCCAGCAGTCCCATAGTAATAGATACGCAGTATTTT. Amino acid sequence: CASSPIVIDTQYF.

This clone was picked up a small number of times. The chain combines TRBV28 with TRBJ2-1; 7 bases fit TRBD1. Germline values: CDR1 MDHEN, CDR2 SYDVKM. V shed 2 bases, J shed 12 bases, and the junction held 4 bases outside the gene matches. The CDR3 is 12 amino acids. The CDR3 DNA reads as TGTGCCAGCAGTTTAACGACAGGGTGGCAGTTCTTC. Protein product: CASSLTTGWQFF.

Only a few counts were recorded for this clone. The same CDR3 also results from other DNA sequences found in this sample. The chain recombines TRBV6-5 with TRBJ1-1, with D maybe TRBD1 (5 bases). This CDR3 contains 13 residues. The germline gives CDR1 MNHEY, CDR2 SVGAGI. V was cut by 0 bases and J by 4 bases, with 6 bases left in between. The CDR3 DNA is TGTGCCAGCAGTTACTCGGGGGGCACTGAAGCTTTCTTT. The encoded protein is CASSYSGGTEAFF.

The chain links TRBV10-3 to TRBJ2-7; perhaps TRBD2 as D (6 bases). CDR3 size: 11 residues. V was pared by 9 bases and J by 2 bases, with 8 bases between. CDR1 is ENHRY and CDR2 is SYGVKD in the germline V gene. CDR3 DNA: TGTGCCATTGGGACTGCCTACGAGCAGTACTTC. It translates to CAIGTAYEQYF.

This clone appeared once. The CDR3 nucleotides are TGTGCCAGTAGGCAGGCGAATTCACCCCTCCACTTT. Protein: CASRQANSPLHF. This sequence joins TRBV6-1 and TRBJ1-6; no definite D call. The CDR3 is made up of 12 amino acids. Trimming cost V 9 bases and J 7 bases, with 10 bases left between them. CDR1 MNHNS and CDR2 SASEGT come from the germline V gene.

The chain couples TRBV30 to TRBJ1-3, with TRBD1 as a possible D gene (6 bases). From germline, CDR1 is GTSNPN and CDR2 SVGIG (reference sequence). The ends were cut back, 2 bases at V and 8 bases at J, with 10 bases in the middle. This CDR3 is 12 amino acids long. CDR3 coding DNA: TGTGCCTGGAGTCCACAGGGAGACACCATATATTTT. This sequence encodes CAWSPQGDTIYF.

This clone appeared a few times. Other DNA sequences within the sample encode an identical CDR3. The genes are TRBV7-2 and TRBJ2-3, with D perhaps matching TRBD2 (5 bases). Germline V gene lookup returns CDR1 SGHTA and CDR2 FQGNSA. This CDR3 has 12 amino acids. Trimming pared 5 bases from V and 5 bases from J, leaving 8 bases between. This CDR3 is CASSPRGDTQYF. In nucleotides, the CDR3 is TGTGCCAGCAGCCCACGGGGAGATACGCAGTATTTT. Using reference TRBV7-2 and TRBJ2-3 for the parts outside the CDR3, the full variable domain is GAGVSQSPSNKVTEKGKDVELRCDPISGHTALYWYRQSLGQGLEFLIYFQGNSAPDKSGLPSDRFSAERTGGSVSTLTIQRTQQEDSAVYLCASSPRGDTQYFGPGTRLTVL.

This clone has a handful of counts. The chain is built from TRBV5-5 and TRBJ1-4, with D perhaps TRBD1 (6 bases). Between the trimmed V and J ends, which lost 4 bases and 5 bases, there was a span of 18 bases. Germline-derived CDR1 and CDR2 are SGHKS and YYEKEE (reference sequence). The CDR3 length is 16 residues. CDR3 in DNA: TGTGCCAGCAGCCCAGGGGCGTTGCTGCTGAATGAAAAACTGTTTTTT. It is translated as CASSPGALLLNEKLFF.

This sequence joins TRBV27 and TRBJ2-6; D gene unclear. This CDR3 has 14 residues. CDR1 and CDR2 from the germline V gene are MNHEY and SMNVEV (reference sequence). The germline V and J ends were trimmed by 3 bases and 2 bases, with 5 bases remaining between them. CDR3 DNA: TGTGCCAGCAGTTTTTGGCCTGGGGCCAACGTCCTGACTTTC. Its translation is CASSFWPGANVLTF.

This chain joins TRBV29-1 and TRBJ2-3; TRBD2 is a possible D gene (6 bases). Germline CDR1 is SQVTM and CDR2 is ANQGSEA. CDR3 length: 15 amino acids. The V end lost 1 base, the J end lost 2 bases, and 13 bases lay between the germline ends. The CDR3 loop is CSVEARGGVTDTQYF. The CDR3 coding sequence is TGCAGCGTTGAAGCCCGCGGAGGGGTCACAGATACGCAGTATTTT.

The chain combines TRBV6-5 with TRBJ1-2; unclear D gene. This CDR3 spans 13 amino acids. The ends were cut back, 2 bases at V and 2 bases at J, with 6 bases in the middle. Germline-derived CDR1 and CDR2 are MNHEY and SVGAGI. DNA for the CDR3: TGTGCCAGCAGTTACACGAGGAACTATGGCTACACCTTC. Its translation is CASSYTRNYGYTF.

This clone was detected a few times. V and J are TRBV4-1 and TRBJ2-1; no definite D call. Per the germline V gene, CDR1 is MGHRA and CDR2 is YSYEKL. The CDR3 is 17 amino acids. V lost 3 bases to trimming and J lost 5 bases, with 20 bases between them. Written as DNA, the CDR3 is TGCGCCAGCAGCCACTCCCCGAGCGAACTATCTAACAATGAGCAGTTCTTC. Its translation is CASSHSPSELSNNEQFF.